This T cell receptor beta chain was obtained from a study of vaccination effects on CD4 cells after COVID-19. Study-level results: Missing from the study were early post-infection timepoints, and its convalescent patients were few.

The CDR3 has 16 amino acids. Trimming pared 3 bases from V and 1 base from J, leaving 14 bases between. Per germline, CDR1 SGDLS and CDR2 YYNGEE. After expansion with viral peptide pools in the ViraFEST assay, antigen-specific CD4+ T cells were sequenced. Scientists isolated CD4+ T cells after an approximately 9-day culture period ended. Recipients of the vaccine had no prior SARS-CoV-2 infection and negative nucleocapsid antibodies. Points on this clone: Its matching antigen is unknown.

Assay used: immunoSEQ multiplex PCR; TCRdb lists only in-frame clones, some missing. The sample gives 50,000 to 65,000 clones, roughly four fifths of which show up once; over 2% is in the top ten. This chain connects TRBV9 to TRBJ1-3; D perhaps matches TRBD1 (5 bases). Sequencing was performed on CD4+ T cells from PBMCs cultured with HCoV-229E spike peptides, taken before COVID-19 vaccination. The TCR was taken from a human donor who received a COVID-19 vaccine. This CDR3 reads CASSGGDGASGNTIYF. The CDR3 DNA sequence: TGTGCCAGCAGCGGGGGAGACGGGGCTTCTGGAAACACCATATATTTT.